These T cell receptor beta chains were read from a single sample in a study of graft-versus-host responses after intestinal transplantation. These receptors have no identified antigens. The data were produced by immunoSEQ multiplex PCR, yet TCRdb's version contains in-frame clones alone and is incomplete. This sample has some 120,000 clones, with over 75% found just once. The sequences come from unstimulated CD4+ T cells sorted from spleen or lymph node cells, collected before intestinal transplant. Receptors originate from a human donor who received an intestinal transplant. Both conserved end residues are part of each CDR3. The D gene is left open where the match is weak. Not every row has a clone size; where given, it reads once, few, many or a size class.

cdr3_aa: CASRRGGYSNQPQHF; cdr3_nt: TGTGCCAGTAGACGGGGGGGGTATAGCAATCAGCCCCAGCATTTT; clone_size: NA; j_call: TRBJ1-5; d_call: NA; v_call: TRBV19
cdr3_aa: CASSPLTGQGNQPQHF; cdr3_nt: TGTGCCAGCAGTCCACTTACCGGACAGGGGAATCAGCCCCAGCATTTT; clone_size: NA; j_call: TRBJ1-5; d_call: TRBD1; v_call: TRBV27
cdr3_aa: CASSRQGYTEAFF; cdr3_nt: TGTGCCAGCAGCCGACAGGGGTACACTGAAGCTTTCTTT; clone_size: NA; j_call: TRBJ1-1; d_call: TRBD1; v_call: TRBV6-5
cdr3_aa: CASSLRTSGGEQYF; cdr3_nt: TGTGCCAGCAGCTTACGGACCTCAGGAGGCGAGCAGTACTTC; clone_size: NA; j_call: TRBJ2-7; d_call: NA; v_call: TRBV5-4
cdr3_aa: CASSLSSSYNEQFF; cdr3_nt: TGTGCCAGTAGTCTCTCCAGCTCCTACAATGAGCAGTTCTTC; clone_size: NA; j_call: TRBJ2-1; d_call: NA; v_call: TRBV19
cdr3_aa: CASSTGVNEKLFF; cdr3_nt: TGTGCCAGTAGTACAGGGGTTAATGAAAAACTGTTTTTT; clone_size: NA; j_call: TRBJ1-4; d_call: NA; v_call: TRBV19
cdr3_aa: CASSFGSQSWSEQFF; cdr3_nt: TGTGCCAGCAGCTTCGGTTCCCAGTCGTGGAGTGAGCAGTTCTTC; clone_size: NA; j_call: TRBJ2-1; d_call: NA; v_call: TRBV5-5
cdr3_aa: CASTKGTSGKETQYF; cdr3_nt: TGTGCCAGCACCAAAGGAACTAGCGGGAAAGAGACCCAGTACTTC; clone_size: NA; j_call: TRBJ2-5; d_call: TRBD2; v_call: TRBV25-1
cdr3_aa: CASSVTGGTDTQYF; cdr3_nt: TGTGCCAGCAGTGTAACAGGGGGCACAGATACGCAGTATTTT; clone_size: NA; j_call: TRBJ2-3; d_call: TRBD1; v_call: TRBV2
cdr3_aa: CASTKGPEKLFF; cdr3_nt: TGTGCCAGCACCAAGGGGCCCGAAAAACTGTTTTTT; clone_size: NA; j_call: TRBJ1-4; d_call: NA; v_call: TRBV6-1
cdr3_aa: CASNLAVNTGELFF; cdr3_nt: TGTGCCAGCAATTTAGCGGTGAACACCGGGGAGCTGTTTTTT; clone_size: NA; j_call: TRBJ2-2; d_call: NA; v_call: TRBV6-6
cdr3_aa: CASSLSRNTEAFF; cdr3_nt: TGTGCCAGCAGCTTGTCCCGGAACACTGAAGCTTTCTTT; clone_size: NA; j_call: TRBJ1-1; d_call: NA; v_call: TRBV5-8
cdr3_aa: CASSPLTRKNNEQFF; cdr3_nt: TGTGCCAGCAGCCCTTTGACTAGAAAGAACAATGAGCAGTTCTTC; clone_size: NA; j_call: TRBJ2-1; d_call: NA; v_call: TRBV4-2
cdr3_aa: CASSLGSGPYEQYF; cdr3_nt: TGCGCCAGCAGCTTGGGGTCAGGGCCTTACGAGCAGTACTTC; clone_size: NA; j_call: TRBJ2-7; d_call: NA; v_call: TRBV5-1
cdr3_aa: CAWSVLLYNEQFF; cdr3_nt: TGTGCCTGGAGTGTACTACTCTACAATGAGCAGTTCTTC; clone_size: NA; j_call: TRBJ2-1; d_call: NA; v_call: TRBV30
cdr3_aa: CASSLAGTGNQPQHF; cdr3_nt: TGTGCCAGCAGCTTAGCAGGGACAGGGAATCAGCCCCAGCATTTT; clone_size: NA; j_call: TRBJ1-5; d_call: TRBD1; v_call: TRBV7-2
cdr3_aa: CASSLSGINYGYTF; cdr3_nt: TGTGCCAGCAGCTTATCAGGAATTAACTATGGCTACACCTTC; clone_size: NA; j_call: TRBJ1-2; d_call: NA; v_call: TRBV7-9
cdr3_aa: CASSKGQGTEAFF; cdr3_nt: TGTGCCAGCAGCAAGGGTCAGGGCACTGAAGCTTTCTTT; clone_size: few; j_call: TRBJ1-1; d_call: NA; v_call: TRBV21-1
cdr3_aa: CASSILGGQGTEKLFF; cdr3_nt: TGTGCCAGTAGTATTCTGGGGGGACAGGGGACTGAAAAACTGTTTTTT; clone_size: once; j_call: TRBJ1-4; d_call: TRBD1; v_call: TRBV19
cdr3_aa: CASSPGSGNNEKLFF; cdr3_nt: TGTGCCAGCAGTCCGGGGTCCGGGAATAATGAAAAACTGTTTTTT; clone_size: once; j_call: TRBJ1-4; d_call: NA; v_call: TRBV6-5
cdr3_aa: CASSLGASGIVEQYF; cdr3_nt: TGCGCCAGCAGCTTGGGGGCTAGCGGGATTGTCGAGCAGTACTTC; clone_size: NA; j_call: TRBJ2-7; d_call: TRBD2; v_call: TRBV5-1
cdr3_aa: CAWSAGRGFYEQYF; cdr3_nt: TGTGCCTGGAGTGCCGGCAGGGGGTTTTACGAGCAGTACTTC; clone_size: NA; j_call: TRBJ2-7; d_call: TRBD1; v_call: TRBV30
cdr3_aa: CASSDLGTVEAFF; cdr3_nt: TGTGCCAGCAGCGATTTGGGTACAGTTGAAGCTTTCTTT; clone_size: once; j_call: TRBJ1-1; d_call: NA; v_call: TRBV7-6
cdr3_aa: CTSSPTGGGDSTDTQYF; cdr3_nt: TGCACCAGCAGCCCCACCGGCGGGGGGGATAGCACAGATACGCAGTATTTT; clone_size: NA; j_call: TRBJ2-3; d_call: NA; v_call: TRBV1
cdr3_aa: CASSFQASARYEQYF; cdr3_nt: TGTGCCAGCAGTTTTCAGGCTAGCGCGAGGTACGAGCAGTACTTC; clone_size: NA; j_call: TRBJ2-7; d_call: NA; v_call: TRBV27
cdr3_aa: CAWSVRAGMAFF; cdr3_nt: TGTGCCTGGAGTGTACGGGCAGGGATGGCTTTCTTT; clone_size: NA; j_call: TRBJ1-1; d_call: NA; v_call: TRBV30
cdr3_aa: CASSFADRVGHEQYF; cdr3_nt: TGTGCCAGCAGCTTCGCCGACAGGGTTGGCCACGAGCAGTACTTC; clone_size: NA; j_call: TRBJ2-7; d_call: TRBD1; v_call: TRBV5-5
cdr3_aa: CASSLFLQGAVVKTQYF; cdr3_nt: TGCGCCAGCAGCTTGTTTTTGCAGGGGGCGGTGGTAAAGACCCAGTACTTC; clone_size: NA; j_call: TRBJ2-5; d_call: TRBD1; v_call: TRBV5-1
cdr3_aa: CASSPQETGGNQPQHF; cdr3_nt: TGCGCCAGCAGCCCCCAGGAGACAGGGGGGAATCAGCCCCAGCATTTT; clone_size: NA; j_call: TRBJ1-5; d_call: TRBD1; v_call: TRBV5-1
cdr3_aa: CASSVRVFAEAFF; cdr3_nt: TGTGCCAGCAGTGTGAGGGTATTCGCTGAAGCTTTCTTT; clone_size: NA; j_call: TRBJ1-1; d_call: NA; v_call: TRBV28
cdr3_aa: CASSLTGVADTQYF; cdr3_nt: TGCGCCAGCAGCTTAACAGGGGTGGCAGATACGCAGTATTTT; clone_size: NA; j_call: TRBJ2-3; d_call: TRBD1; v_call: TRBV5-1
cdr3_aa: CASSRWTSGVSYNEQFF; cdr3_nt: TGTGCCAGCAGCAGATGGACTAGCGGGGTGTCCTACAATGAGCAGTTCTTC; clone_size: NA; j_call: TRBJ2-1; d_call: TRBD2; v_call: TRBV7-2
cdr3_aa: CAWSSSYEQYF; cdr3_nt: TGTGCCTGGAGCTCCTCCTACGAGCAGTACTTC; clone_size: NA; j_call: TRBJ2-7; d_call: NA; v_call: TRBV30
cdr3_aa: CASSQSEGRMGNTIYF; cdr3_nt: TGTGCCAGCAGCCAATCAGAGGGTCGAATGGGAAACACCATATATTTT; clone_size: NA; j_call: TRBJ1-3; d_call: NA; v_call: TRBV16
cdr3_aa: CASSRVLPEQFF; cdr3_nt: TGTGCCAGCAGTCGAGTTTTGCCTGAGCAGTTCTTC; clone_size: NA; j_call: TRBJ2-1; d_call: NA; v_call: TRBV27
cdr3_aa: CATSRDGRGDYEQYF; cdr3_nt: TGTGCCACCAGCAGAGATGGACGGGGTGACTACGAGCAGTACTTC; clone_size: NA; j_call: TRBJ2-7; d_call: NA; v_call: TRBV15
cdr3_aa: CASRFGGGGANVLTF; cdr3_nt: TGTGCCAGCAGATTCGGAGGAGGAGGGGCCAACGTCCTGACTTTC; clone_size: once; j_call: TRBJ2-6; d_call: NA; v_call: TRBV28
cdr3_aa: CASSSGTVFYNEQFF; cdr3_nt: TGTGCCAGCAGCTCCGGGACAGTTTTCTACAATGAGCAGTTCTTC; clone_size: NA; j_call: TRBJ2-1; d_call: TRBD1; v_call: TRBV5-4
cdr3_aa: CAVTGGLFRTQYF; cdr3_nt: TGTGCCGTCACAGGGGGCCTCTTTCGGACCCAGTACTTC; clone_size: NA; j_call: TRBJ2-5; d_call: TRBD1; v_call: TRBV6-1
cdr3_aa: CASSPGGPGELFF; cdr3_nt: TGTGCCAGCAGCCCGGGAGGACCCGGGGAGCTGTTTTTT; clone_size: NA; j_call: TRBJ2-2; d_call: TRBD2; v_call: TRBV7-3
cdr3_aa: CASGQGARGGYTF; cdr3_nt: TGTGCCAGTGGACAGGGGGCTCGGGGCGGCTACACCTTC; clone_size: NA; j_call: TRBJ1-2; d_call: TRBD1; v_call: TRBV5-6
cdr3_aa: CASTRYAILEGGNQPQHF; cdr3_nt: TGTGCCAGCACCCGGTATGCGATCCTAGAAGGGGGCAATCAGCCCCAGCATTTT; clone_size: NA; j_call: TRBJ1-5; d_call: NA; v_call: TRBV7-8
cdr3_aa: CASSLVGPDTQYF; cdr3_nt: TGTGCCAGCAGCTTAGTTGGGCCAGATACGCAGTATTTT; clone_size: NA; j_call: TRBJ2-3; d_call: NA; v_call: TRBV7-9
cdr3_aa: CASSDNPGTSGARYEQYF; cdr3_nt: TGTGCCAGCAGTGACAACCCCGGGACTAGCGGGGCTCGCTACGAGCAGTACTTC; clone_size: NA; j_call: TRBJ2-7; d_call: TRBD2; v_call: TRBV6-4
cdr3_aa: CASSGVMGDRYGYTF; cdr3_nt: TGTGCCAGTAGTGGTGTCATGGGCGACCGCTATGGCTACACCTTC; clone_size: NA; j_call: TRBJ1-2; d_call: NA; v_call: TRBV19
cdr3_aa: CASTLRTGGRWGTEAFF; cdr3_nt: TGTGCCAGCACCTTACGGACAGGGGGCCGATGGGGCACTGAAGCTTTCTTT; clone_size: NA; j_call: TRBJ1-1; d_call: TRBD1; v_call: TRBV28
cdr3_aa: CASSPLQGRNTEAFF; cdr3_nt: TGTGCCAGCAGTCCGCTGCAGGGGAGGAACACTGAAGCTTTCTTT; clone_size: NA; j_call: TRBJ1-1; d_call: NA; v_call: TRBV14
cdr3_aa: CASRLGQPINTEAFF; cdr3_nt: TGCGCCAGCAGGTTGGGACAGCCCATTAACACTGAAGCTTTCTTT; clone_size: NA; j_call: TRBJ1-1; d_call: TRBD1; v_call: TRBV5-1
cdr3_aa: CASTSEAGGSYEQYF; cdr3_nt: TGTGCCAGCACTAGTGAGGCGGGGGGGTCCTACGAGCAGTACTTC; clone_size: NA; j_call: TRBJ2-7; d_call: TRBD2; v_call: TRBV2
cdr3_aa: CASSPNLGGGYGYTF; cdr3_nt: TGTGCCAGCAGCCCGAACCTAGGCGGAGGCTATGGCTACACCTTC; clone_size: NA; j_call: TRBJ1-2; d_call: NA; v_call: TRBV7-8
cdr3_aa: CASSERPGGSPLHF; cdr3_nt: TGCGCCAGCAGTGAGAGGCCAGGGGGTTCACCCCTCCACTTT; clone_size: NA; j_call: TRBJ1-6; d_call: TRBD1; v_call: TRBV10-1
cdr3_aa: CASSQDLYGRNIQYF; cdr3_nt: TGCGCCAGCAGCCAAGATCTTTACGGGAGGAACATTCAGTACTTC; clone_size: NA; j_call: TRBJ2-4; d_call: TRBD2; v_call: TRBV4-3
cdr3_aa: CATSRARTDLQPQHF; cdr3_nt: TGTGCCACCAGCAGAGCCCGGACAGACCTGCAGCCCCAGCATTTT; clone_size: NA; j_call: TRBJ1-5; d_call: NA; v_call: TRBV15
cdr3_aa: CASSLLAGATDTQYF; cdr3_nt: TGTGCCAGTAGCCTCCTAGCGGGAGCCACAGATACGCAGTATTTT; clone_size: once; j_call: TRBJ2-3; d_call: TRBD2; v_call: TRBV19
cdr3_aa: CASSNNRVFPQPQHF; cdr3_nt: TGTGCCAGTAGTAATAACAGGGTCTTCCCTCAGCCCCAGCATTTT; clone_size: NA; j_call: TRBJ1-5; d_call: NA; v_call: TRBV19
cdr3_aa: CASSQDIRTDTLANQPQHF; cdr3_nt: TGTGCCAGCAGCCAGGATATACGGACGGACACACTGGCCAATCAGCCCCAGCATTTT; clone_size: NA; j_call: TRBJ1-5; d_call: NA; v_call: TRBV4-2
cdr3_aa: CASSLQGRGGELFF; cdr3_nt: TGTGCCAGCAGCCTACAGGGCAGGGGCGGGGAGCTGTTTTTT; clone_size: NA; j_call: TRBJ2-2; d_call: NA; v_call: TRBV6-1
cdr3_aa: CASSLEGAVGTDYEQYF; cdr3_nt: TGTGCCAGCAGCTTAGAAGGGGCGGTCGGAACTGACTACGAGCAGTACTTC; clone_size: NA; j_call: TRBJ2-7; d_call: NA; v_call: TRBV11-2
cdr3_aa: CASSLGGSGNTIYF; cdr3_nt: TGTGCCAGCAGCTTGGGGGGCTCTGGAAACACCATATATTTT; clone_size: NA; j_call: TRBJ1-3; d_call: NA; v_call: TRBV7-2